This TCR beta chain was observed in a study of metastatic and nonmetastatic thyroid tumors (dated by TCRdb to 2019 to 2021). For context, the study as a whole: The researchers compared repertoires between peripheral blood samples and tumor or nodule tissue samples from patients with malignant or benign thyroid disease. Results the study describes overall, beyond this receptor: In both blood and tumor samples, malignant tumors were reported to have significantly higher TCR beta diversity than benign nodules.

Before undergoing thyroid surgery, none of the patients had been given any kind of treatment. The study retrospectively analysed patient clinical samples collected from 2012 to 2018 using T-cell receptor beta sequencing. Receptor libraries were prepared by PCR. The sequencer listed for this sample is Illumina HiSeq 4000. High-throughput sequencing was used to profile the CDR3 region of the TCR beta-chain in every patient. In the authors' own workflow: Drawing on CDR3 differences between clinicopathological groups, the researchers built a classifier meant to tell apart patients with distant-metastatic papillary thyroid cancer. Repertoire diversity was assessed with the Shannon index, and tumor-blood repertoire similarity with the Morisita-Horn index. TCRdb reprocessed the public reads (quality trimming at Q25 with fastp, clone calling with MiXCR) and kept in-frame beta chains. The V and J calls and clone size are TCRdb's, not the authors'. In all, the sample holds tens of thousands of clones, and under 25% of those were seen once. The ten largest clones represent approximately 13% of the sample.

This clone was seen more than once but under ten times. This clone's antigen is unknown. Per-base quality was not reported, and no clone a single base away is much larger than it. The V end loses 4 bases and the J end loses 0 bases, and a stretch of 9 bases separates them. From the cysteine up to the phenylalanine, the CDR3 has a length of 15 residues. Just CDR3 DNA is preserved here, 45 bases in frame from base 1. The source material was tumor tissue. In this chain, TRBV12-3 or TRBV12-4 is recombined with TRBJ2-2; TRBD1 is a possible D gene, resting on 6 matching bases. The receptor's source is a female donor with papillary thyroid cancer or a benign thyroid nodule (not recorded which). Some clones in this sample may be carry-over from other donors' samples. The sequenced DNA is TGTGCCAGCAGTTCAAGGGGGACGAACACCGGGGAGCTGTTTTTT. This codes for CASSSRGTNTGELFF.